Presented here are 26 T cell receptor beta chains from one specimen sequenced in a study of T cells in Graves' hyperthyroidism and ophthalmopathy. From RNA transcripts, TCR beta CDR3 regions were amplified. The HTBI primer set was used in a first-round RT-PCR of the TCR CDR3. TCRdb re-called the multiplex PCR reads through MiXCR, storing one row per CDR3 protein. The profile shows approximately 480,000 distinct CDR3 sequences, about 20% of them singletons. The sequencing sample was made of blood. These receptors were collected from a man between 18 and 35 years old with Graves' hyperthyroidism.

This clonotype was observed at least ten times. The rearrangement links TRBV29-1 to TRBJ2-7; D might be TRBD1 or TRBD2, each matching 7 bases. V lost 7 bases and J lost 3, with 10 bases in between. In germline, CDR1 is SQVTM, CDR2 ANQGSEA. This CDR3 contains 11 residues. CDR3 coding DNA: TGCAGCGCAGGGGGGGTCTACGAGCAGTACTTC. Its translation: CSAGGVYEQYF.

This clonotype showed up many times. The rearrangement joins TRBV4-1 to TRBJ2-5; 7 nucleotides agree with TRBD2. CDR1 and CDR2 (germline): MGHRA, YSYEKL. J gave up 1 base and V 6 bases, and 8 bases lay outside the gene matches. The length of the CDR3 is 15 residues. CDR3 sequence reads: CASRRGEGPQETQYF. Written as DNA, the CDR3 is TGCGCCAGCAGAAGAGGGGAGGGGCCCCAAGAGACCCAGTACTTC.

This clonotype was detected many times. The gene calls are TRBV28 and TRBJ2-7; D possibly matches TRBD1 or TRBD2 (5 bases each). CDR3 length equals 14 residues. Trimming removed 0 bases from V and 2 bases from J, with 8 bases in between. Germline lookup yields CDR1 MDHEN and CDR2 SYDVKM. CDR3 amino acids: CASSLWRGPYEQYF. Here the CDR3 DNA reads TGTGCCAGCAGTTTATGGAGGGGCCCCTACGAGCAGTACTTC.

The CDR3 nucleotides are TGTGCCAGCAGGGACCCGGGACCCAACCAAGAGACCCAGTACTTC. It codes for CASRDPGPNQETQYF. The chain recombines TRBV28 with TRBJ2-5; D possibly uses TRBD1 or TRBD2 (5 bases each). Trimming left V 6 bases short and J 0 bases short, with 14 bases between. Germline lookup yields CDR1 MDHEN and CDR2 SYDVKM. This CDR3 spans 15 amino acids.

At least ten counts were recorded for this clonotype. The J gene is TRBJ1-2, the V gene TRBV12-3 or TRBV12-4; 7 positions agree with TRBD1. J gave up 2 bases and V 5 bases, and 2 bases lay outside the gene matches. This CDR3 has 13 amino acids. The CDR3 DNA sequence: TGTGCCAGCAGTGGGGGACAGAACTATGGCTACACCTTC. Translated: CASSGGQNYGYTF.

In its sample, this clonotype was seen many times. CDR3 in DNA: TGTGCCAGCAGTTCGATGGGAAACACTGAAGCTTTCTTT. Amino acids: CASSSMGNTEAFF. The chain recombines TRBV28 with TRBJ1-1; no clear D. CDR1 is MDHEN and CDR2 is SYDVKM in the germline V gene. Trimming cost V 4 bases and J 2 bases, with 8 bases left between them. This CDR3 is built from 13 residues.

This clonotype was seen ten or more times. V and J are TRBV6-1 and TRBJ2-5; TRBD2 matches at 8 bases. Germline values: CDR1 MNHNS, CDR2 SASEGT. This CDR3 contains 15 residues. Trimming at V came to 1 base and at J to 5 bases, leaving 6 bases not matched to a gene. The CDR3 sequence is CASSEGGLGAETQYF. The CDR3 nucleotides are TGTGCCAGCAGTGAAGGGGGACTAGGTGCCGAGACCCAGTACTTC.

The sample holds many counts of this clonotype. This chain joins TRBV4-1 and TRBJ1-1; D is unclear. CDR3 size: 14 residues. From germline, CDR1 is MGHRA and CDR2 YSYEKL. V lost 4 bases to trimming and J lost 1 base, with 10 bases between them. The CDR3 DNA reads TGCGCCAGCAGCCGCGTGGGAGGGAACACTGAAGCTTTCTTT. Translation: CASSRVGGNTEAFF.

This clonotype was found many times. This chain connects TRBV9 to TRBJ2-7; D is uncertain. This CDR3 is 12 amino acids long. The V end lost 0 bases, the J end lost 5 bases, and 6 bases lay between the germline ends. Looked up from germline, CDR1 is SGDLS and CDR2 is YYNGEE. The CDR3 coding sequence is TGTGCCAGCAGCGTAGCTAGGAACGAGCAGTACTTC. This gives the protein CASSVARNEQYF.

This clonotype was counted ten times or more. The chain carries TRBV20-1 and TRBJ2-7; 7 bases fit TRBD2. J lost 6 bases, V lost 4 bases, and 9 bases had no gene match. The CDR3 has 13 amino acids. Looked up from germline, CDR1 is DFQATT and CDR2 is SNEGSKA (reference sequence). DNA for the CDR3: TGCAGTGCTACCCTTGGGGGGGACGGCGAGCAGTACTTC. Its translation is CSATLGGDGEQYF.

Ten or more counts support this clonotype. The J gene is TRBJ1-1, the V gene TRBV6-1; D not certain. There are 11 residues in the CDR3. The V gene lost 3 bases and the J gene lost 7 bases, with 6 bases spanning the gap. The V gene's germline CDR1 is MNHNS and CDR2 SASEGT. The CDR3 nucleotides read TGTGCCAGCAGTGACTACTATGAAGCTTTCTTT. Protein sequence: CASSDYYEAFF.

This chain joins TRBV25-1 and TRBJ2-7, with 11 bases lining up with TRBD1. Germline V gives CDR1 MGHDK, CDR2 SYGVNS. The CDR3 is 19 amino acids. V lost 3 bases, J lost 4 bases, and 17 bases stayed unmatched. Here the CDR3 reads CASSDPKGIPGQGVYEQYF. In nucleotides, the CDR3 is TGTGCCAGCAGTGATCCTAAGGGAATTCCGGGACAGGGGGTGTACGAGCAGTACTTC.

The table lists this clonotype with a few counts. This sequence joins TRBV6-5 and TRBJ1-6; 7 nucleotides align to TRBD1. The germline CDR1 and CDR2 sequences are MNHEY and SVGAGI. This CDR3 contains 15 residues. The J segment lost 7 bases and the V segment lost 3 bases, leaving 6 bases of the junction unmatched. CDR3 sequence reads: CASSYRQGGNSPLHF. In DNA form, the CDR3 reads TGTGCCAGCAGTTATCGGCAGGGGGGAAATTCACCCCTCCACTTT.

This clonotype was picked up many times. The chain couples TRBV20-1 to TRBJ1-2, with D maybe TRBD1 (6 bases). Trimming removed 6 bases at V and 8 bases at J, with 16 bases between. This CDR3 has 12 residues. From germline, CDR1 is DFQATT and CDR2 SNEGSKA (reference sequence). The CDR3 loop is CSASTGHGGYTF. The CDR3 nucleotides are TGCAGTGCGTCCACAGGGCACGGGGGCTACACCTTC.

The sample holds a few counts of this clonotype. J is TRBJ2-5 and V is TRBV2; D ambiguous. Germline CDR1 reads SNHLY; CDR2 reads FYNNEI. The CDR3 is 9 amino acids. Trimming shortened V by 3 bases and J by 8 bases, and 1 base separated the two germline ends. Here the CDR3 DNA reads TGTGCCAGCAGTGATACCCAGTACTTC. The encoded protein is CASSDTQYF.

The sample holds many counts of this clonotype. The V and J genes are TRBV12-5 and TRBJ1-5; D gene unclear. Germline V gives CDR1 LGHNT, CDR2 FRNRAP. This CDR3 comprises 15 residues. Trimming removed 2 bases at V and 0 bases at J, with 8 bases between. The DNA of the CDR3 is TGTGCTAGTGGTTTGTACGGGGATAGCAATCAGCCCCAGCATTTT. Its protein is CASGLYGDSNQPQHF.

This clonotype was counted ten times or more. This chain joins TRBV29-1 and TRBJ2-7; D assignment may be TRBD1 or TRBD2 (5 bases each). V lost 0 bases and J lost 2, with 20 bases in between. This CDR3 contains 17 residues. CDR1 is SQVTM, CDR2 ANQGSEA, per germline. The CDR3: CSVEDRARGHGAYEQYF. In DNA, the CDR3 is TGCAGCGTTGAAGATAGGGCGCGTGGACACGGGGCCTACGAGCAGTACTTC.

This clonotype occurred many times. The gene calls are TRBV3-1 and TRBJ2-7; 7 bases match TRBD2. V was pared by 2 bases and J by 4 bases, with 5 bases of the junction left unmatched. The CDR3 consists of 14 residues. Germline values: CDR1 LGHDT, CDR2 YNNKEL (reference sequence). The CDR3 DNA reads as TGTGCCAGCAGCCAAAAGAGACTAGCATACGAGCAGTACTTC. It encodes CASSQKRLAYEQYF.

The rearrangement links TRBV20-1 to TRBJ1-5, with 8 bases lining up with TRBD1. Germline CDR1 is DFQATT and CDR2 is SNEGSKA (reference sequence). With V trimmed by 7 bases and J by 3 bases, 14 bases remained unmatched. This CDR3 contains 16 residues. The CDR3 loop reads CSVAHGWTGFNQPQHF. In nucleotides, the CDR3 is TGCAGTGTTGCGCACGGATGGACAGGGTTCAATCAGCCCCAGCATTTT.

The rearrangement links TRBV11-2 to TRBJ1-2; 10 nucleotides match TRBD1. CDR1 and CDR2 (germline): SGHAT, FQNNGV. V dropped 3 bases and J dropped 4; count of bases not matched to a gene: 11. The CDR3 is 17 amino acids. The CDR3 DNA is TGTGCCAGCAGCTTGACAGGGGGCGGTCGGATTGGCTATGGCTACACCTTC. This sequence encodes CASSLTGGGRIGYGYTF.

V gene TRBV6-2 or TRBV6-3 combines with J gene TRBJ2-7, with 9 bases that match TRBD1. The V and J ends lost 0 bases and 1 base, in that order; junction bases with no gene match: 13. CDR1 and CDR2 (germline): MNHEY, SVGEGT. This CDR3 contains 19 residues. The CDR3 bases are TGTGCCAGCAGTTACTCGATGGCCCTGACAGGGGGAACTTCCTACGAGCAGTACTTC. Translated: CASSYSMALTGGTSYEQYF.

This clonotype has a count of ten or more. V gene TRBV12-3 or TRBV12-4 combines with J gene TRBJ2-7; tentatively, D is TRBD1 (5 bases). The germline V and J ends were trimmed by 8 bases and 0 bases, with 11 bases remaining between them. The CDR3 covers 13 residues. CDR3 region: CASAHRNSYEQYF. Here the CDR3 DNA reads TGTGCCAGCGCCCACAGGAACTCCTACGAGCAGTACTTC.

This clonotype was seen ten or more times. This chain connects TRBV10-3 to TRBJ1-6; weak D call: TRBD1 (5 bases). Germline lookup yields CDR1 ENHRY and CDR2 SYGVKD. The ends were cut back, 6 bases at V and 6 bases at J, with 9 bases in the middle. This CDR3 contains 13 residues. CDR3 amino acids: CAIRMGPNSPLHF. CDR3 DNA sequence: TGTGCCATCAGAATGGGGCCTAATTCACCCCTCCACTTT.

This clonotype was seen just once. V usage is TRBV2 and J usage is TRBJ1-2; D may be TRBD1 (5 bases). The CDR3 runs to 11 residues. The germline V and J ends were trimmed by 11 bases and 8 bases, with 15 bases remaining between them. CDR1 and CDR2 from the germline V gene are SNHLY and FYNNEI. The CDR3 is CAGWTRIGYTF. CDR3 DNA: TGTGCCGGATGGACACGGATCGGCTACACCTTC. The variable domain in full, with the rest retrieved from reference TRBV2 and TRBJ1-2, is EPEVTQTPSHQVTQMGQEVILRCVPISNHLYFYWYRQILGQKVEFLVSFYNNEISEKSEIFDDQFSVERPDGSNFTLKIRSTKLEDSAMYFCAGWTRIGYTFGSGTRLTVV.

This clonotype was seen repeatedly, ten times or more. The chain combines TRBV9 with TRBJ1-2; 9 bases fit TRBD1. With 3 bases clipped from V and 2 bases from J, the junction kept 5 bases outside the gene matches. Germline loops: CDR1 SGDLS, CDR2 YYNGEE. This CDR3 has 15 amino acids. Written as DNA, the CDR3 is TGTGCCAGCAGCGAACAGGGGGCAGGCAACTATGGCTACACCTTC. Its translation is CASSEQGAGNYGYTF.

This clonotype has just a few counts. This chain uses TRBV7-2 with TRBJ2-5; D is undetermined. Germline loops: CDR1 SGHTA, CDR2 FQGNSA. This CDR3 contains 12 residues. The germline V and J ends were trimmed by 5 bases and 14 bases, with 18 bases remaining between them. Written as DNA, the CDR3 is TGTGCCAGCAGCCGAGAAGTATCTCCCCGATACTTC. Translation: CASSREVSPRYF.